This T cell receptor beta chain was sequenced during a study of cytotoxic CD8 clonotypes in ibrutinib-treated CLL. Study at large: Collecting the response samples happened after a median 12 months of treatment, with a range of 6 to 36.

Clones were sequenced by immunoSEQ multiplex PCR, and TCRdb holds only the in-frame ones, with some missing. The table records hundreds of thousands of clones, roughly 73% of them present only once. The CDR3 extends over 15 amino acids. Germline V lookup: CDR1 KGHSH, CDR2 LQKENI. V lost 3 bases to trimming and J lost 2 bases, with 10 bases between them. Sample: PBMCs, taken after 12 months of ibrutinib treatment. This chain links TRBV18 with TRBJ1-4; TRBD1 might be the D (6 bases). The receptor's source is a human donor with chronic lymphocytic leukemia. The CDR3: CASSPRQVTNEKLFF. The CDR3 DNA follows: TGTGCCAGCTCACCCCGACAGGTGACTAATGAAAAACTGTTTTTT.